The T cell receptor beta chain described here comes from a study of post-analysis software for immune sequencing data. About the study: The courses of disease that were included comprised relapsing-remitting, secondary progressive and progressive-relapsing multiple sclerosis. Study-level findings and limits: Samples from a shared batch, those prepared together, strongly co-clustered by F measure. Diversity measured as normalized Chao1 was significantly lower in multiple sclerosis patients than in controls.

A note on this clonotype: Its specificity is not known.

Per germline, CDR1 DFQATT and CDR2 SNEGSKA (reference sequence). The ends lost 3 bases at V and 3 bases at J; junction bases unmatched: 23. This CDR3 spans 20 amino acids. TCR beta cDNA libraries had unique molecular identifiers. MiXCR was run by TCRdb on the PCR reads, yielding one entry per CDR3 protein. Among over 150,000 distinct CDR3 sequences, roughly 34% were seen once, and the ten largest hold approximately 30%. The material sequenced was blood, taken after autologous hematopoietic stem cell transplantation. This TCR came from a girl aged 5-17 years with multiple sclerosis. The chain combines TRBV20-1 with TRBJ2-7; 10 nucleotides match TRBD2. CDR3 sequence: CSARVLGRGPELAGIYEQYF. The CDR3 nucleotides read TGCAGTGCTAGGGTTCTGGGAAGGGGGCCGGAACTAGCGGGAATCTACGAGCAGTACTTC.